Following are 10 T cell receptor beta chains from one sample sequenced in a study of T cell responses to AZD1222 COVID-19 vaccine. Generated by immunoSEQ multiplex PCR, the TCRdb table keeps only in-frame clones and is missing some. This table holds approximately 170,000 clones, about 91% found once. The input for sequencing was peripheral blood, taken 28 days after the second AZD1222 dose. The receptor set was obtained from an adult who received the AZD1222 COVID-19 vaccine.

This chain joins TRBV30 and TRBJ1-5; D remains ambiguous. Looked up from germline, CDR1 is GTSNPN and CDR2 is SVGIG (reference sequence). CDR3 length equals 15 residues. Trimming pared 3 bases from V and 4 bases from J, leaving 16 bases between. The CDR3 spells CAWSWGARGNQPQHF. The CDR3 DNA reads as TGTGCCTGGAGCTGGGGAGCGCGCGGGAATCAGCCCCAGCATTTT.

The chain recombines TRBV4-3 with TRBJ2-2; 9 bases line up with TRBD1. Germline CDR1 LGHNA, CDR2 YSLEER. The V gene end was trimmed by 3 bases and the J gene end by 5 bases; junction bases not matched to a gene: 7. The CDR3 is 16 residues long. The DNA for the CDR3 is TGCGCCAGCAGCCAGGCGGGACAGGGAGGGACCGGGGAGCTGTTTTTT. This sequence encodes CASSQAGQGGTGELFF.

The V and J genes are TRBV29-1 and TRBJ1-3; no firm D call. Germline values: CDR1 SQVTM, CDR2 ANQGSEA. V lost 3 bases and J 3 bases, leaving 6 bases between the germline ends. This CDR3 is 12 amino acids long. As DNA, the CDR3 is TGCAGCGTTGACACTGTTGGAAACACCATATATTTT. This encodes CSVDTVGNTIYF.

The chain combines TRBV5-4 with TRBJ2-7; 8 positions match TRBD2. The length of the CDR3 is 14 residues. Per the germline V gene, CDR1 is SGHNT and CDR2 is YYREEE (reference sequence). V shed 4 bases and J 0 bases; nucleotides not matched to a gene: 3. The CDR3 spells CASSRGGSSYEQYF. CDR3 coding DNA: TGTGCCAGCAGCCGCGGGGGGAGCTCCTACGAGCAGTACTTC.

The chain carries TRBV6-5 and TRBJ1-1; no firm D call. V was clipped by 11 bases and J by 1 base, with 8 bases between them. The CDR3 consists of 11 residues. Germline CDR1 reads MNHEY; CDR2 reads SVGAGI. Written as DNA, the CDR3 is TGTGCCGCTTACGGGAACACTGAAGCTTTCTTT. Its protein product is CAAYGNTEAFF.

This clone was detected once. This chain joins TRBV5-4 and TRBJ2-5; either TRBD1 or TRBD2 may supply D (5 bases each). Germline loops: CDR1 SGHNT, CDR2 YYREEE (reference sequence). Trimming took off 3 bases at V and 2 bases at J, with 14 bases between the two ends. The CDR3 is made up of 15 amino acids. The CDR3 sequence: CASSSPRGRQETQYF. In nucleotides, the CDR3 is TGTGCCAGCAGCTCACCCCGGGGCAGGCAAGAGACCCAGTACTTC.

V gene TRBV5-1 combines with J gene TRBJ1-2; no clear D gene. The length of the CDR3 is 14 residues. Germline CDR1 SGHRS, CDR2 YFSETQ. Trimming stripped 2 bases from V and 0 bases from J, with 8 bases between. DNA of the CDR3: TGCGCCAGCAGCTTCGAGGGTGCTAACTATGGCTACACCTTC. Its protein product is CASSFEGANYGYTF.

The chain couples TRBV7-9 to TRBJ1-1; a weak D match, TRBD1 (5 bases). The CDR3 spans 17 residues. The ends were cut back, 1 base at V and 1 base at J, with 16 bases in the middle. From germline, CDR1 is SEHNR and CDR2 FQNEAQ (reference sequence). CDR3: CASSLGGEERRNTEAFF. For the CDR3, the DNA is TGTGCCAGCAGCTTAGGGGGGGAGGAACGGCGGAACACTGAAGCTTTCTTT.

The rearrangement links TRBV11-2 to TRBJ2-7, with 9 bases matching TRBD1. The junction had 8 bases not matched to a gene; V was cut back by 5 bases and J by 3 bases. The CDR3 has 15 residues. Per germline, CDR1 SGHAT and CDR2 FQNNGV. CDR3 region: CASSTHRGLGYEQYF. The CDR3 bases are TGTGCCAGCAGCACGCACAGGGGGCTGGGCTACGAGCAGTACTTC.

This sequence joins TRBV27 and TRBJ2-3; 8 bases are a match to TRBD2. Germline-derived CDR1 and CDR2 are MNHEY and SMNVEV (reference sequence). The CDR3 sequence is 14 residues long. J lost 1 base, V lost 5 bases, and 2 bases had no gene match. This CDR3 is CASSGLAGTDTQYF. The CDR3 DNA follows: TGTGCCAGCAGTGGACTAGCTGGCACAGATACGCAGTATTTT.